The present entry profiles one T cell receptor (beta chain) with its context. Per the original methods: Using reference gene primer amplification, nucleated cell counts were estimated. Clones were sequenced by immunoSEQ multiplex PCR, and TCRdb holds only the in-frame ones, with some missing. That table furnishes V, J and clone size, whereas the DNA furnished D and trimming. Of some 460,000 clones listed, nearly 90% are singletons. Allocation to cohorts depended on clinical history reported by the participants. This CDR3 has 16 residues. Unmatched junction bases numbered 5, after V lost 2 bases and J lost 2 bases. The germline V gene has CDR1 MGHRA and CDR2 YSYEKL. These data originate in a study of blood T cell repertoires in COVID-19. In the study overall: Sites in the United States, Italy and Spain provided acute and convalescent COVID-19 samples. PBMCs, B-cell-depleted T cells, or T cells provided the cDNA or gDNA that made up the material.

The rearrangement uses TRBV4-1 and TRBJ2-7; TRBD1 aligns across 11 bases. The sequencing sample was made of PBMCs or T cells enriched from blood (not recorded which). The origin of this receptor is a woman in her late teens or twenties with acute COVID-19. As DNA, the CDR3 is TGCGCCAGCAGCCAACCCTGGACAGGGGGCGCCTACGAGCAGTACTTC. The encoded protein is CASSQPWTGGAYEQYF.